The 29 T cell receptor beta chains listed next were all sequenced from one sample in a study of CD8 T cells in ankylosing spondylitis. MiXCR was run by TCRdb on the 5' RACE reads, yielding one entry per CDR3 protein. The table shows around 90,000 distinct CDR3 sequences, with about 27% occurring only once. The sample comprised blood, either unsorted or a sorted T cell fraction (not recorded which). Receptor source: a male donor with ankylosing spondylitis or in good health (not recorded which).

The J gene is TRBJ2-1, the V gene TRBV5-4, with D uncertain. Germline CDR1 is SGHNT and CDR2 is YYREEE (reference sequence). The V end lost 0 bases, the J end lost 1 base, and 8 bases lay between the germline ends. The CDR3 has 15 amino acids. Here the CDR3 DNA reads TGTGCCAGCAGCTTGGAGATTAGGTCCTACAATGAGCAGTTCTTC. Translating it yields CASSLEIRSYNEQFF.

This clonotype was counted many times. The J gene is TRBJ2-1, the V gene TRBV12-3 or TRBV12-4; D perhaps matches TRBD1 (6 bases). Between the trimmed V and J ends, which lost 6 bases and 7 bases, there was a span of 13 bases. CDR3 length equals 13 residues. CDR3 residues: CASSINRENEQFF. Here the CDR3 DNA reads TGTGCCAGCAGCATCAACAGGGAAAATGAGCAGTTCTTC.

This clonotype showed up just a few times. The chain is built from TRBV5-6 and TRBJ1-3; D is ambiguous. The CDR3 length is 16 residues. Germline lookup yields CDR1 SGHDT and CDR2 YYEEEE. Trimming shortened V by 3 bases and J by 0 bases, and 13 bases separated the two germline ends. The chain's CDR3 is CASSYYDHRSGNTIYF. CDR3 nucleotide sequence: TGTGCCAGCAGCTATTACGACCACCGCTCTGGAAACACCATATATTTT.

The J gene is TRBJ2-3, the V gene TRBV4-2; 12 positions agree with TRBD2. Per the germline V gene, CDR1 is LGHNA and CDR2 is YNFKEQ. J lost 3 bases, V lost 2 bases, and 9 bases had no gene match. The CDR3 has 18 amino acids. The CDR3 protein is CASSQMLRLAGDTDTQYF. The CDR3 region has the DNA TGTGCCAGCAGCCAAATGCTTCGACTAGCGGGGGATACAGATACGCAGTATTTT.

The CDR3, as DNA: TGTGCCAGCTCTAAAGGGGGGATCTACGAGCAGTACGTC. Translation gives CASSKGGIYEQYV. This chain links TRBV12-3 or TRBV12-4 with TRBJ2-7, with D perhaps given as TRBD1 or TRBD2 (6 bases each). This CDR3 is 13 amino acids long. The V end was cut by 8 bases, the J end by 3 bases, with 14 bases between.

CDR3 DNA: TGCAGTGCCCCGGGACAGGGTTGGGATACGCAGTATTTT. Protein: CSAPGQGWDTQYF. V gene TRBV20-1 combines with J gene TRBJ2-3; 9 bases align to TRBD1. The V and J ends lost 6 bases and 6 bases, in that order; junction bases with no gene match: 7. CDR1 and CDR2 from the germline V gene are DFQATT and SNEGSKA (reference sequence). The length of the CDR3 is 13 residues.

The V call is TRBV7-6, the J call TRBJ1-6; no firm D call. This CDR3 spans 15 amino acids. The V gene lost 5 bases and the J gene lost 7 bases, with 15 bases spanning the gap. CDR1 is SGHVS, CDR2 FNYEAQ, per germline. The CDR3 DNA reads TGTGCCAGCAGCGTATATGGCCCACCGAATTCACCCCTCCACTTT. Translation: CASSVYGPPNSPLHF.

The rearrangement joins TRBV5-6 to TRBJ1-2; possibly TRBD1 for D (6 bases). The V gene lost 4 bases and the J gene lost 4 bases, with 14 bases spanning the gap. CDR1 and CDR2 (germline): SGHDT, YYEEEE. The CDR3 runs 14 residues. CDR3 in DNA: TGTGCCAGCAGCCCCCCCCAGGGGCCCTATGGCTACACCTTC. Amino acid sequence: CASSPPQGPYGYTF.

This clonotype has just a few counts. The chain employs TRBV6-1 and TRBJ2-7; D is uncertain. The V gene's germline CDR1 is MNHNS and CDR2 SASEGT. This CDR3 contains 15 residues. V was shortened by 4 bases and J by 0 bases, with 13 bases between the two germline ends. Written as DNA, the CDR3 is TGTGCCAGCAGTGGGATTTTGGGAATCTCCTACGAGCAGTACTTC. This encodes CASSGILGISYEQYF.

In its sample, this clonotype was seen a few times. The CDR3 is CASSYSGEDYGYTF. CDR3 DNA sequence: TGTGCCAGCAGTTACTCAGGGGAGGACTATGGCTACACCTTC. The V call is TRBV6-5, the J call TRBJ1-2; a weak D match, TRBD1 (5 bases). The CDR3 has 14 residues. Germline values: CDR1 MNHEY, CDR2 SVGAGI. The V end was cut by 0 bases, the J end by 3 bases, with 8 bases between.

This clonotype was counted between two and nine times. CDR3 sequence reads: CSVEQGVYGYTF. CDR3 DNA sequence: TGCAGTGTTGAACAGGGGGTGTATGGCTACACCTTC. The chain employs TRBV20-1 and TRBJ1-2, with 8 nucleotides matching TRBD1. This CDR3 is 12 amino acids long. Germline assignment: CDR1 DFQATT and CDR2 SNEGSKA (reference sequence). V dropped 7 bases and J dropped 5; count of bases not matched to a gene: 6.

The sample holds many counts of this clonotype. The gene calls are TRBV7-3 and TRBJ2-5; the D is unclear. Germline loops: CDR1 SGHTA, CDR2 FQGTGA. CDR3 length: 17 amino acids. Trimming pared 3 bases from V and 0 bases from J, leaving 17 bases between. This CDR3 reads CASSLERAVGYQETQYF. For the CDR3, the DNA is TGTGCCAGCAGCTTGGAAAGGGCGGTGGGGTACCAAGAGACCCAGTACTTC.

This clonotype was counted only a few times. This rearrangement joins TRBV5-5 to TRBJ2-3; no reliable D call. Germline CDR1 is SGHKS and CDR2 is YYEKEE (reference sequence). The CDR3 length is 16 residues. The germline V and J ends were trimmed by 4 bases and 1 base, with 16 bases remaining between them. CDR3 coding DNA: TGTGCCAGCAGCATCACAGCTGGACCGGGCACAGATACGCAGTATTTT. Protein product: CASSITAGPGTDTQYF.

This clonotype has a handful of counts. J is TRBJ1-6 and V is TRBV5-1; no reliable D call. This CDR3 has 16 residues. CDR1 and CDR2 from the germline V gene are SGHRS and YFSETQ. V was cut by 4 bases and J by 5 bases, with 16 bases left in between. The CDR3 nucleotides are TGCGCCAGCAGCCCTCGGTATAGCTCGGATAATTCACCCCTCCACTTT. This encodes CASSPRYSSDNSPLHF.

The chain carries TRBV7-2 and TRBJ1-5; D call uncertain. Per germline, CDR1 SGHTA and CDR2 FQGNSA. CDR3 length: 13 amino acids. The V end lost 0 bases, the J end lost 4 bases, and 4 bases lay between the germline ends. The CDR3 DNA reads as TGTGCCAGCAGCTTAGCGTGGAATCAGCCCCAGCATTTT. Amino acid sequence: CASSLAWNQPQHF.

This clonotype appeared a few times. The chain carries TRBV5-1 and TRBJ2-2; D unresolved. This CDR3 spans 15 amino acids. CDR1 is SGHRS and CDR2 is YFSETQ in the germline V gene. V was shortened by 2 bases and J by 1 base, with 9 bases between the two germline ends. CDR3 in amino acids: CASSFWRGNTGELFF. The CDR3 region has the DNA TGCGCCAGCAGCTTCTGGCGTGGGAACACCGGGGAGCTGTTTTTT.

This chain uses TRBV18 with TRBJ2-7; D is unclear. This CDR3 region has 16 residues. Germline CDR1 and CDR2: KGHSH and LQKENI. V lost 3 bases and J lost 6, with 21 bases in between. The CDR3 protein is CASSPKGPNGISEQYV. The CDR3 coding sequence is TGTGCCAGCTCACCTAAAGGGCCCAATGGGATCTCCGAGCAGTACGTC.

This clonotype came up a few times. V is TRBV18 and J is TRBJ1-2, with 7 bases identical to TRBD1. The CDR3 sequence is 15 residues long. The V gene's germline CDR1 is KGHSH and CDR2 LQKENI. The J segment lost 6 bases and the V segment lost 5 bases, leaving 12 bases of the junction unmatched. The CDR3 coding sequence is TGTGCCAGCTCATCGACGATAACAGGGGAAGATGGCTACACCTTC. It is translated as CASSSTITGEDGYTF.

The chain has TRBV5-1 and TRBJ1-2; TRBD1 is a possible D gene (6 bases). Trimming took 4 bases from V and 8 from J, leaving 21 bases between them. Germline V gives CDR1 SGHRS, CDR2 YFSETQ. The length of the CDR3 is 15 residues. Written as DNA, the CDR3 is TGCGCCAGCAGCCAGGCCGGGGGCCCTCAGGGCGGCTACACCTTC. It yields the protein CASSQAGGPQGGYTF.

This clonotype was detected a few times. The rearrangement links TRBV20-1 to TRBJ1-1, with D perhaps TRBD1 (5 bases). V was trimmed by 5 bases and J by 1 base, leaving 20 bases between them. The CDR3 contains 16 residues. The germline V gene encodes CDR1 DFQATT and CDR2 SNEGSKA (reference sequence). CDR3 protein: CSAGRDGSYWNTEAFF. The CDR3 DNA follows: TGCAGTGCTGGAAGGGACGGCTCCTATTGGAACACTGAAGCTTTCTTT.

This clonotype was counted many times. V is TRBV4-1 and J is TRBJ1-2; D remains ambiguous. Trimming cost V 1 base and J 12 bases, with 12 bases left between them. The CDR3 loop spans 12 amino acids. Germline V lookup: CDR1 MGHRA, CDR2 YSYEKL. CDR3: CASSQGEGSHTF. DNA of the CDR3: TGCGCCAGCAGCCAAGGCGAGGGATCCCACACCTTC.

The table lists this clonotype with many counts. Germline is not matched at one junction end, which may reflect a read error. This sequence joins TRBV12-3 or TRBV12-4 and TRBJ2-1, with D possibly matching TRBD2 (5 bases). This CDR3 spans 13 amino acids. CDR3 sequence reads: CASSLGGYNEQFF. As DNA, the CDR3 is TGTGCCAGCAGCTTAGGCGGGTACAATGAGCAGTTCTTC.

This sequence joins TRBV5-1 and TRBJ2-3; D not resolved. Germline values: CDR1 SGHRS, CDR2 YFSETQ. Trimming took off 0 bases at V and 1 base at J, with 9 bases between the two ends. This CDR3 is built from 15 residues. The CDR3 region is CASSLGSKGTDTQYF. The CDR3 DNA reads as TGCGCCAGCAGCTTGGGGAGTAAGGGCACAGATACGCAGTATTTT.

At least ten counts were recorded for this clonotype. The chain uses TRBV10-1 and TRBJ2-3; D possibly corresponds to TRBD2 (6 bases). V was shortened by 6 bases and J by 0 bases, with 16 bases between the two germline ends. CDR3 size: 16 residues. CDR1 is WNHNN and CDR2 is SYGVQD in the germline V gene (reference sequence). This CDR3 is CASSPTPAGSTDTQYF. CDR3 DNA: TGCGCCAGCAGCCCTACGCCGGCGGGGAGCACAGATACGCAGTATTTT.

The CDR3 DNA reads as TGTGCCATCAGTGAGTCGGGACAGGGGGATCCTGAGCAGTTCTTC. Its translation is CAISESGQGDPEQFF. The rearrangement joins TRBV10-3 to TRBJ2-1; TRBD1 matches 11 bases. Germline V lookup: CDR1 ENHRY, CDR2 SYGVKD. Trimming at V came to 0 bases and at J to 9 bases, leaving 4 bases not matched to a gene. The CDR3 covers 15 residues.

The chain recombines TRBV5-6 with TRBJ1-2, with no clear D. V was trimmed by 4 bases and J by 7 bases, leaving 8 bases between them. Germline values: CDR1 SGHDT, CDR2 YYEEEE. The CDR3 is made up of 11 amino acids. The CDR3 region is CASSIRAGYTF. CDR3 coding DNA: TGTGCCAGCAGCATAAGAGCTGGCTACACCTTC.

V usage is TRBV14 and J usage is TRBJ2-3; TRBD2 aligns across 12 bases. Germline lookup yields CDR1 SGHDN and CDR2 FVKESK. The V gene end was trimmed by 4 bases and the J gene end by 6 bases; junction bases not matched to a gene: 8. The CDR3 runs to 16 residues. CDR3 loop: CASSLRTSGIMDTQYF. CDR3 DNA sequence: TGTGCCAGCAGCCTTCGGACTAGCGGGATTATGGATACGCAGTATTTT.

This rearrangement joins TRBV5-1 to TRBJ2-5; unclear D gene. Germline CDR1 SGHRS, CDR2 YFSETQ. The CDR3 is made up of 14 amino acids. V shed 5 bases and J shed 2 bases, with 13 bases lying between them. The CDR3 coding sequence is TGCGCCAGCAGTTTGTCGGCGACTCAAGAGACCCAGTACTTC. Translating it yields CASSLSATQETQYF.

This clonotype was counted between two and nine times. The chain carries TRBV20-1 and TRBJ2-7; 15 nucleotides align to TRBD2. The V gene end was trimmed by 6 bases and the J gene end by 4 bases; junction bases not matched to a gene: 10. CDR3 length: 16 amino acids. The germline V gene encodes CDR1 DFQATT and CDR2 SNEGSKA (reference sequence). This CDR3 reads CSAPGLAGGPSYEQYF. CDR3 coding DNA: TGCAGTGCGCCGGGACTAGCGGGGGGCCCATCTTACGAGCAGTACTTC.